This T cell receptor (beta chain) was found in a study of T-cell memory formation after mild COVID-19. For the study at large: The study found TCR clusters largely donor specific.

5'RACE primed at constant segments yielded TCR alpha and TCR beta cDNA libraries bearing sample barcodes and UMIs. TCRdb reprocessed the 5' RACE reads with MiXCR, giving one entry per CDR3 protein. The profile covers some 350,000 distinct CDR3 sequences, with 15% to 20% appearing a single time and under 25% taken by the ten largest. Notes on the study in general: Later expanders leaned CD4+, whereas day 15 to 85 contracting clones were balanced CD4/CD8. Memory sampled before infection contained some responding clones, suggesting cross-reactive memory joined.

Germline CDR1 is MDHEN and CDR2 is SYDVKM. This CDR3 is built from 17 residues. V lost 4 bases to trimming and J lost 2 bases; unmatched junction nucleotides: 10. Of note for this clonotype: Antigen specificity is unknown.

V is TRBV28 and J is TRBJ2-1, with 8 bases that match TRBD2. The sample was PBMCs or a T cell subset sorted from them (not recorded which). The sequence came from a man aged 18 to 29 who had mild COVID-19 (a few samples of this study predate the infection). Cell type and time point are not known. CDR3 residues: CASSSLIAGKAYNEQFF. CDR3 sequence (DNA): TGTGCCAGCAGTTCCCTTATAGCGGGGAAGGCCTACAATGAGCAGTTCTTC.